Listed below are T cell receptor beta chains from one sample, sequenced in a study of cytomegalovirus exposure and HLA in healthy donors. TCRdb's table, derived via immunoSEQ multiplex PCR, lists solely in-frame clones and lacks some. Among around 200,000 clones listed, over 75% were seen once. Source material: PBMCs. All receptors come from a male donor in good health and CMV-seronegative. Each CDR3 is given without its conserved first and last residue. Fields, in order: J gene, V gene, clone size, CDR3 protein. The size of a clone is reported for some rows only, either as once, few or many, or as a class for expanded clones.

j_call: TRBJ2-3; v_call: TRBV6-1; clone_size: NA; cdr3_aa: ASSSRDRGRDTQY
j_call: TRBJ2-7; v_call: TRBV18; clone_size: NA; cdr3_aa: ASSPLRAGDLYEQY
j_call: TRBJ1-4; v_call: TRBV6-1; clone_size: few; cdr3_aa: ASSEQQAGGEKLF
j_call: TRBJ1-5; v_call: TRBV27; clone_size: NA; cdr3_aa: ASSLEGRQGLVQPQH
j_call: TRBJ2-3; v_call: TRBV14; clone_size: NA; cdr3_aa: ASSQETSGRWTDTQY
j_call: TRBJ2-1; v_call: TRBV7-9; clone_size: NA; cdr3_aa: SSSLGASGGPSSYNEQF
j_call: TRBJ2-7; v_call: TRBV27; clone_size: NA; cdr3_aa: ASSSIPPGTGRYEQY
j_call: TRBJ2-5; v_call: TRBV4-3; clone_size: few; cdr3_aa: ASSQDGAGGVETQY
j_call: TRBJ1-4; v_call: TRBV6-1; clone_size: NA; cdr3_aa: ASSEAGTGGMDEKLF
j_call: TRBJ2-7; v_call: TRBV6-1; clone_size: NA; cdr3_aa: ASSEWDSFSYEQY
j_call: TRBJ1-3; v_call: TRBV7-2; clone_size: NA; cdr3_aa: ASSLVGQPSSGNTIY
j_call: TRBJ2-7; v_call: TRBV18; clone_size: NA; cdr3_aa: ASSRGAAPPYEQY
j_call: TRBJ2-2; v_call: TRBV27; clone_size: NA; cdr3_aa: ASRGQLSGELF
j_call: TRBJ2-2; v_call: TRBV5-1; clone_size: NA; cdr3_aa: ASTGVDTGELF
j_call: TRBJ1-5; v_call: TRBV30; clone_size: few; cdr3_aa: AWSVKGGNNQPQH
j_call: TRBJ2-7; v_call: TRBV29-1; clone_size: NA; cdr3_aa: SWAGTGSYEQY
j_call: NA; v_call: TRBV6-5; clone_size: NA; cdr3_aa: ASSQRGYEQY
j_call: TRBJ1-6; v_call: TRBV7-9; clone_size: NA; cdr3_aa: ASSSTGARSPLH
j_call: TRBJ2-2; v_call: TRBV6-4; clone_size: NA; cdr3_aa: ASSDGRDTGELF
j_call: TRBJ2-2; v_call: TRBV6-5; clone_size: NA; cdr3_aa: ASRLLAGGTGELF
j_call: TRBJ1-3; v_call: TRBV9; clone_size: NA; cdr3_aa: ASSVLGTEGNTIY
j_call: TRBJ1-2; v_call: TRBV6-5; clone_size: NA; cdr3_aa: ASSYSEGQGGYT
j_call: TRBJ2-1; v_call: TRBV30; clone_size: NA; cdr3_aa: ARAASLEQF
j_call: TRBJ1-1; v_call: TRBV5-8; clone_size: NA; cdr3_aa: ASSLLFLRGSTEAF
j_call: TRBJ2-7; v_call: TRBV7-6; clone_size: NA; cdr3_aa: ASSGGSSYEQY
j_call: TRBJ2-7; v_call: TRBV28; clone_size: few; cdr3_aa: ASSSPGQIQSSYEQY
j_call: TRBJ1-1; v_call: TRBV7-6; clone_size: NA; cdr3_aa: ASSLGQGLNTEAF
j_call: TRBJ2-1; v_call: TRBV28; clone_size: few; cdr3_aa: ASSTLGGGAEQF
j_call: TRBJ1-6; v_call: TRBV28; clone_size: NA; cdr3_aa: ATRGALALH
j_call: TRBJ2-7; v_call: TRBV10-1; clone_size: NA; cdr3_aa: ASSENRTSCEQY
j_call: TRBJ2-5; v_call: TRBV4-2; clone_size: NA; cdr3_aa: ASRMTGEETQY
j_call: TRBJ1-5; v_call: TRBV5-5; clone_size: NA; cdr3_aa: ASSLKGQQCSNQPQH
j_call: TRBJ1-4; v_call: TRBV2; clone_size: NA; cdr3_aa: ANGLEKLF
j_call: TRBJ1-1; v_call: TRBV6-5; clone_size: NA; cdr3_aa: ASRPQGLNTEAF